One and the same sample provided the 27 T cell receptor beta chains below, sequenced in a study of radiotherapy plus CTLA-4 blockade in lung cancer. Measured with immunoSEQ multiplex PCR; TCRdb has only the in-frame clones, and not every one. The sample yields roughly 59,000 clones, approximately 70% seen once. This specimen consisted of peripheral blood, obtained from a patient treated with radiotherapy plus ipilimumab. The receptors shown here come from a human donor with non-small cell lung cancer whose response to radiotherapy plus ipilimumab could not be evaluated.

This chain connects TRBV5-4 to TRBJ2-1; 9 nucleotides match TRBD2. The CDR3 extends over 16 amino acids. Unmatched junction bases numbered 11, after V lost 4 bases and J lost 6 bases. Germline loops: CDR1 SGHNT, CDR2 YYREEE (reference sequence). The CDR3 here is CASSRSGWTSANEQFF. CDR3 DNA sequence: TGTGCCAGCAGCCGGTCGGGGTGGACTAGCGCCAATGAGCAGTTCTTC.

The chain is built from TRBV6-4 and TRBJ1-2; TRBD1 aligns across 9 bases. The junction had 9 bases not matched to a gene; V was cut back by 6 bases and J by 4 bases. From germline, CDR1 is MRHNA and CDR2 SNTAGT. This CDR3 contains 15 residues. The CDR3 DNA is TGTGCCAGCAGCCCCGGGACAGGGATCCCCTATGGCTACACCTTC. Protein product: CASSPGTGIPYGYTF.

The rearrangement joins TRBV7-6 to TRBJ2-3, with D perhaps TRBD1 (6 bases). The V gene lost 6 bases and the J gene lost 1 base, with 14 bases spanning the gap. The CDR3 is 15 amino acids. Germline values: CDR1 SGHVS, CDR2 FNYEAQ. Here the CDR3 DNA reads TGTGCCAGCAGGCCCCTACAGGGTCGCACAGATACGCAGTATTTT. This codes for CASRPLQGRTDTQYF.

In this sample, this clone turned up once. This sequence joins TRBV7-2 and TRBJ1-1; 7 nucleotides match TRBD1. Unmatched junction bases numbered 8, after V lost 5 bases and J lost 2 bases. This CDR3 is built from 15 residues. The germline V gene has CDR1 SGHTA and CDR2 FQGNSA. The CDR3 coding sequence is TGTGCCAGCAGCCTAAACAGGGGTCCAAACACTGAAGCTTTCTTT. Translation gives CASSLNRGPNTEAFF.

V gene TRBV9 combines with J gene TRBJ2-5; perhaps TRBD2 as D (6 bases). V was cut by 0 bases and J by 5 bases, with 14 bases left in between. The CDR3 is 15 residues long. Germline values: CDR1 SGDLS, CDR2 YYNGEE. The DNA of the CDR3 is TGTGCCAGCAGCGTAGAGGTCGGGAGCAGGGAGACCCAGTACTTC. This gives the protein CASSVEVGSRETQYF.

The chain uses TRBV28 and TRBJ1-5, with TRBD1 as a possible D gene (5 bases). Germline V lookup: CDR1 MDHEN, CDR2 SYDVKM. CDR3 length equals 15 residues. V was pared by 3 bases and J by 8 bases, with 17 bases between. CDR3 sequence reads: CASSFGSGIRKPQHF. The CDR3 DNA reads TGTGCCAGCAGTTTTGGGTCAGGGATCAGGAAGCCCCAGCATTTT.

The rearrangement uses TRBV7-2 and TRBJ2-7, with 12 bases fitting TRBD2. V lost 5 bases and J lost 5; bases outside the gene matches: 10. CDR1 is SGHTA and CDR2 is FQGNSA in the germline V gene. The CDR3 sequence is 16 residues long. CDR3 DNA: TGTGCCAGCAGCCAGCCTTGGGCTAGCGGGGGGGACGAGCAGTACTTC. This encodes CASSQPWASGGDEQYF.

This clone was observed a few times. The junction does not match germline at one end; this may be a read error. Other DNA variants within this sample encode the same CDR3. The J gene is TRBJ2-7, the V gene TRBV4-1; 10 bases fit TRBD2. This CDR3 spans 16 amino acids. The germline gives CDR1 MGHRA, CDR2 YSYEKL. DNA for the CDR3: TGTGCCAGCAGCCAAGATAGGAGTACTAGCGGGGACGAGCAGTACTTC. Its translation is CASSQDRSTSGDEQYF.

J is TRBJ2-5 and V is TRBV28; D gene unclear. V lost 6 bases and J lost 4, with 21 bases in between. Germline loops: CDR1 MDHEN, CDR2 SYDVKM. The CDR3 consists of 16 residues. The CDR3: CASSRQISRLAETQYF. CDR3 coding DNA: TGTGCCAGCAGCCGCCAGATATCCAGGTTGGCAGAGACCCAGTACTTC.

The chain combines TRBV28 with TRBJ2-7; 10 bases line up with TRBD1. Germline CDR1 and CDR2: MDHEN and SYDVKM. V shed 5 bases, J shed 1 base, and the junction held 8 bases outside the gene matches. The CDR3 is 16 residues long. Here the CDR3 DNA reads TGTGCCAGCAGTCCCCGAGGACAGGGGGATTCCTACGAGCAGTACTTC. As protein: CASSPRGQGDSYEQYF.

With respect to this clone: The final CDR3 position lacks the conserved phenylalanine or tryptophan, pointing to a likely read error. The genes are TRBV28 and TRBJ1-2, with TRBD1 as a possible D gene (5 bases). Per the germline V gene, CDR1 is MDHEN and CDR2 is SYDVKM. This CDR3 spans 14 amino acids. V was clipped by 8 bases and J by 4 bases, with 17 bases between them. Here the CDR3 reads CASVEGGDGYGYTL. The CDR3 nucleotides read TGTGCCAGCGTAGAGGGCGGGGACGGCTATGGCTACACCCTC.

The genes are TRBV19 and TRBJ1-5; D not certain. V was shortened by 3 bases and J by 4 bases, with 7 bases between the two germline ends. This CDR3 contains 13 residues. The germline gives CDR1 LNHDA, CDR2 SQIVND (reference sequence). CDR3 in DNA: TGTGCCAGTAGTATCCTTAGAAATCAGCCCCAGCATTTT. Its protein is CASSILRNQPQHF.

This clone was observed a single time. The V call is TRBV6-5, the J call TRBJ2-7; 7 bases fit TRBD2. CDR1 MNHEY and CDR2 SVGAGI come from the germline V gene. After removal of 6 bases from V and 7 bases from J, the junction contained 15 bases not matched to a gene. The CDR3 totals 15 residues. The CDR3 DNA sequence: TGTGCCAGCAGGTCGGGACTCGGATGGGAGGGGGAGCAGTACTTC. Translation gives CASRSGLGWEGEQYF.

The chain uses TRBV6-6 and TRBJ1-1, with 10 nucleotides matching TRBD1. Looked up from germline, CDR1 is MNHNY and CDR2 is SVGAGI (reference sequence). V lost 5 bases and J lost 5; bases outside the gene matches: 5. The CDR3 is 14 residues long. CDR3 nucleotide sequence: TGTGCCAGCAGTGGGGGACAGGGGTGGACTGAAGCTTTCTTT. Its translation: CASSGGQGWTEAFF.

The chain combines TRBV29-1 with TRBJ2-5, with no clear D. The assigned J gene may be wrong: the sequence end matches TRBJ2-7 better. This CDR3 has 9 residues. The germline V gene encodes CDR1 SQVTM and CDR2 ANQGSEA. CDR3 amino acids: CSVPPEQYF. The CDR3 bases are TGCAGCGTCCCCCCCGAGCAGTACTTC.

The chain joins TRBV11-1 to TRBJ1-1; 7 bases align to TRBD1. Germline V gives CDR1 SGHAT, CDR2 FQDESV (reference sequence). This CDR3 is built from 14 residues. The ends lost 6 bases at V and 1 base at J; junction bases unmatched: 5. CDR3 sequence: CASSSDRANTEAFF. CDR3 nucleotides: TGTGCCAGCAGTTCCGACAGGGCGAACACTGAAGCTTTCTTT.

This clone was detected once. This chain joins TRBV19 and TRBJ2-1, with TRBD2 matching over 11 bases. From germline, CDR1 is LNHDA and CDR2 SQIVND (reference sequence). CDR3 length: 15 amino acids. The ends lost 1 base at V and 8 bases at J; junction bases unmatched: 4. The DNA of the CDR3 is TGTGCCAGTAGTATAGGACTAGCGGGAACTTATGAGCAGTTCTTC. The encoded protein is CASSIGLAGTYEQFF. Complete variable domain (other parts from reference TRBV19 and TRBJ2-1): DGGITQSPKYLFRKEGQNVTLSCEQNLNHDAMYWYRQDPGQGLRLIYYSQIVNDFQKGDIAEGYSVSREKKESFPLTVTSAQKNPTAFYLCASSIGLAGTYEQFFGPGTRLTVL.

The rearrangement uses TRBV16 and TRBJ2-7; TRBD1 matches at 10 bases. This CDR3 has 15 residues. The germline V gene encodes CDR1 KGHSY and CDR2 FQNENV. With V trimmed by 3 bases and J by 3 bases, 5 bases remained unmatched. The CDR3 is CASSHPDRGRYEQYF. CDR3 nucleotides: TGTGCCAGCAGCCACCCCGACAGGGGGCGCTACGAGCAGTACTTC.

The chain employs TRBV7-9 and TRBJ2-3; TRBD2 agrees at 10 bases. Unmatched junction bases numbered 6, after V lost 2 bases and J lost 4 bases. Germline-derived CDR1 and CDR2 are SEHNR and FQNEAQ (reference sequence). The CDR3 runs to 16 residues. The CDR3 DNA reads TGTGCCAGCAGCTTAAACCTAGCGGGAGCGGCAGATACGCAGTATTTT. Translating it yields CASSLNLAGAADTQYF.

This rearrangement joins TRBV7-9 to TRBJ2-1, with D possibly being TRBD2 (5 bases). CDR1 and CDR2 (germline): SEHNR, FQNEAQ (reference sequence). Trimming removed 3 bases at V and 6 bases at J, with 9 bases between. This CDR3 contains 13 residues. The CDR3 region is CASSFRTFNEQFF. CDR3 nucleotides: TGTGCCAGCAGCTTCCGGACTTTCAATGAGCAGTTCTTC.

V and J are TRBV2 and TRBJ2-7; 8 bases are a match to TRBD2. V lost 6 bases and J lost 2; bases outside the gene matches: 6. Germline CDR1 is SNHLY and CDR2 is FYNNEI. The CDR3 sequence is 14 residues long. The CDR3 here is CASRTGLEPYEQYF. In nucleotides, the CDR3 is TGTGCCAGCAGAACGGGACTAGAACCCTACGAGCAGTACTTC.

The CDR3 spells CASSSIWDRGYEQYF. In DNA form, the CDR3 reads TGTGCCAGCAGTTCCATCTGGGACAGGGGCTACGAGCAGTACTTC. The chain joins TRBV6-5 to TRBJ2-7; 10 bases map to TRBD1. The CDR3 spans 15 residues. With 4 bases clipped from V and 3 bases from J, the junction kept 6 bases outside the gene matches. The germline CDR1 and CDR2 sequences are MNHEY and SVGAGI.

The chain employs TRBV21-1 and TRBJ1-2. TRBV21-1 is termed a pseudogene. The CDR3 covers 13 residues. Written as DNA, the CDR3 is TGTGCCAGCAGCAAAGGGGAGGGAACGGGCTACACCTTC. Amino acid sequence: CASSKGEGTGYTF.

The chain is built from TRBV18 and TRBJ2-1; a weak D match, TRBD1 (6 bases). With 2 bases removed from V and 2 bases from J, the gap between germline ends came to 7 bases. The CDR3 is made up of 14 amino acids. CDR1 is KGHSH, CDR2 LQKENI, per germline. The CDR3 DNA sequence: TGTGCCAGCTCACCAAGGACAGCCTACAATGAGCAGTTCTTC. Translating it yields CASSPRTAYNEQFF.

This clone was seen just once. The chain employs TRBV2 and TRBJ1-2, with a tentative D call TRBD1 (6 bases). The V gene's germline CDR1 is SNHLY and CDR2 FYNNEI. This CDR3 region has 12 residues. The germline V and J ends were trimmed by 5 bases and 3 bases, with 7 bases remaining between them. CDR3 residues: CASSKGDYGYTF. In nucleotides, the CDR3 is TGTGCCAGCAGTAAGGGGGACTATGGCTACACCTTC.

CDR3: CASSPPLVGARYNEQFF. The CDR3 nucleotides read TGTGCCAGCAGCCCCCCCTTGGTTGGAGCAAGGTACAATGAGCAGTTCTTC. V usage is TRBV11-1 and J usage is TRBJ2-1; the D is unclear. Germline CDR1 SGHAT, CDR2 FQDESV (reference sequence). The CDR3 is 17 amino acids. Trimming took 5 bases from V and 4 from J, leaving 21 bases between them.

The chain carries TRBV30 and TRBJ1-2, with a possible D match to TRBD1 (5 bases). Trimming shortened V by 3 bases and J by 2 bases, and 13 bases separated the two germline ends. In germline, CDR1 is GTSNPN, CDR2 SVGIG (reference sequence). The CDR3 has 14 residues. As DNA, the CDR3 is TGTGCCTGGAGAGGGGTGCAGGTCAACTATGGCTACACCTTC. This sequence encodes CAWRGVQVNYGYTF.